This T cell receptor beta chain came from a study of beta chain features in type 1 diabetes. Study-wide results and limits: Within each of all four CD4+ subsets, Type 1 diabetes patients had TCRB CDR3s that were moderately but significantly shorter.

On this clone: Antigen: not known.

Trimming at V came to 5 bases and at J to 5 bases, leaving 3 bases not matched to a gene. This CDR3 region has 15 residues. In germline, CDR1 is SNHLY, CDR2 FYNNEI. Every isolated RNA sample was fully reverse transcribed, so sequencing captured expressed TCRB transcripts. The data were produced by immunoSEQ multiplex PCR, yet TCRdb's version contains in-frame clones alone and is incomplete. Of about 340,000 clones listed, about 14% are singletons. The TCR was taken from a woman between 18 and 29 years old with type 1 diabetes. Material for sequencing was naive CD4+ T cells from blood. The chain recombines TRBV2 with TRBJ2-2; 12 nucleotides agree with TRBD2. For the CDR3, the DNA is TGTGCCAGCAGTCATGGACTAGCGGGGACCGGGGAGCTGTTTTTT. This gives the protein CASSHGLAGTGELFF. The full variable domain, with the rest looked up from reference TRBV2 and TRBJ2-2, is EPEVTQTPSHQVTQMGQEVILRCVPISNHLYFYWYRQILGQKVEFLVSFYNNEISEKSEIFDDQFSVERPDGSNFTLKIRSTKLEDSAMYFCASSHGLAGTGELFFGEGSRLTVL.